This TCR beta chain was captured by sequencing in a study of T cells in Graves' hyperthyroidism and ophthalmopathy. Study-wide findings and caveats: With a median lead of about six months before onset, the model predicted ophthalmopathy.

Uncontrolled infections, other autoimmune diseases, pregnancy or lactation led to exclusion of patients. Diagnosing involved the use of clinical symptoms, serum thyroxine and TRAb, thyroid ultrasound and orbital computed tomography. This clonotype was recorded many times. Its antigen is as yet unknown. There are 16 residues in the CDR3. The V gene's germline CDR1 is MDHEN and CDR2 SYDVKM. After removal of 6 bases from V and 5 bases from J, the junction contained 14 bases not matched to a gene. Amplified regions were TCR beta CDR3 sequences from RNA transcripts. Using the HTBI primer set, a first-round RT-PCR was run on the TCR CDR3. TCRdb passed the multiplex PCR reads through MiXCR, listing each CDR3 protein once. Of over 450,000 distinct CDR3 sequences listed, approximately 17% are singletons.

This chain uses TRBV28 with TRBJ1-2; TRBD1 matches 8 bases. The clonotype was recovered from a woman aged 18-35 years with Graves' ophthalmopathy. Sequenced material: blood. This CDR3 reads CASRTLFLDREYGYTF. DNA for the CDR3: TGTGCCAGCAGGACCTTATTCTTGGACAGGGAGTATGGCTACACCTTC.